This T cell receptor (beta chain) comes out of a study of CD8 T cells in Susac syndrome. Random hexamers were used to reverse transcribe the RNA input (about 0.5 to 1 ug). Amplification of TCR beta CDR3 was carried out by immunoSEQ multiplex PCR, which covered 54 Vbeta and 13 Jbeta segments. Using its own MiXCR run on the immunoSEQ multiplex PCR reads, TCRdb lists one record per CDR3 protein. The sample has roughly 220,000 distinct CDR3 sequences, approximately 94% seen once. Germline V gives CDR1 MGHDK, CDR2 SYGVNS. CDR3 length equals 14 residues. V shed 3 bases and J shed 4 bases, with 11 bases lying between them. TEMRA cells underwent FACS enrichment and CD8+ and CD4+ T cells underwent negative isolation.

The source of this sequence is a human donor with Susac syndrome. Material for sequencing was CD4+ T cells from PBMCs. The J gene is TRBJ2-3, the V gene TRBV25-1, with no clear D. The CDR3 sequence is CASSDAGRADTQYF. The CDR3 region has the DNA TGTGCCAGCAGTGACGCCGGCCGGGCAGATACGCAGTATTTT.